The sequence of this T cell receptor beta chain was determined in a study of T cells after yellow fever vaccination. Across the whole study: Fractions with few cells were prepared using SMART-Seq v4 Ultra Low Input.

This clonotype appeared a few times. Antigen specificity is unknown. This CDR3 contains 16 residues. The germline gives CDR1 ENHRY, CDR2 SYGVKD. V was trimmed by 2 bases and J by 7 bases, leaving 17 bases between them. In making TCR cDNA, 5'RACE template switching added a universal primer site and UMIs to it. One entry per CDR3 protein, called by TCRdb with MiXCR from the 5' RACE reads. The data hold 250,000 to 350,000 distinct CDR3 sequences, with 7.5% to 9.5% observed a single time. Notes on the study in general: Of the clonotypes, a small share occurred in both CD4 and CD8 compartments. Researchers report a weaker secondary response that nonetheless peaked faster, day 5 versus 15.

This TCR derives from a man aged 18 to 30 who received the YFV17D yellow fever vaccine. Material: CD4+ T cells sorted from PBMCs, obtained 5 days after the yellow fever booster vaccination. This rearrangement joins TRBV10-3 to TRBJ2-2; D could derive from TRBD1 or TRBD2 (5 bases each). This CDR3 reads CAISEPEMGDSGELFF. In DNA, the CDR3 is TGTGCCATCAGTGAGCCTGAAATGGGGGATAGCGGGGAGCTGTTTTTT.